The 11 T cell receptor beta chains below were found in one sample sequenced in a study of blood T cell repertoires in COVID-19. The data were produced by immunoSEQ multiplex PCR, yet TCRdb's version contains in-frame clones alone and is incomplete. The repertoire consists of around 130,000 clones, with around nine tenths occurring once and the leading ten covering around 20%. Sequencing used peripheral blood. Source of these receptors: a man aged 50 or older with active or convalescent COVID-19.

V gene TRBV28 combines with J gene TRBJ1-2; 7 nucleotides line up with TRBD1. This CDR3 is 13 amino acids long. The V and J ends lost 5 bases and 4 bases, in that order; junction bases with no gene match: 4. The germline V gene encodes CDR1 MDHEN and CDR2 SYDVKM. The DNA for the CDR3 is TGTGCCAGCAGTCTCGGGACAGTCTATGGCTACACCTTC. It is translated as CASSLGTVYGYTF.

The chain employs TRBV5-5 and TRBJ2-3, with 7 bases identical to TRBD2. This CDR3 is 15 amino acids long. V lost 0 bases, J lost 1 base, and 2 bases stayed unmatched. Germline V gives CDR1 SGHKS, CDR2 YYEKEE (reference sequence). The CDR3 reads CASSLGGGGTDTQYF. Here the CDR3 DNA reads TGTGCCAGCAGCTTGGGGGGAGGGGGCACAGATACGCAGTATTTT.

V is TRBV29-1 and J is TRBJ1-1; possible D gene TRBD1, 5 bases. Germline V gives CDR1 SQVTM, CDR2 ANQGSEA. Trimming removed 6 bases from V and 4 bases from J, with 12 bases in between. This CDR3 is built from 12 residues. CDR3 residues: CSVIRGTTEAFF. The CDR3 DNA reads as TGCAGCGTAATAAGGGGAACCACTGAAGCTTTCTTT.

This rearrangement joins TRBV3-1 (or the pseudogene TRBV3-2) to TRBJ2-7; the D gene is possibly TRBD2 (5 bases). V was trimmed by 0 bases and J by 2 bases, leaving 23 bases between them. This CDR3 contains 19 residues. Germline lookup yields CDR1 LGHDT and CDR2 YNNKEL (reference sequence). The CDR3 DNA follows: TGTGCCAGCAGCCAAGAAACGAAGGTATTACTCTCGAGGGCCTACGAGCAGTACTTC. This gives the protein CASSQETKVLLSRAYEQYF.

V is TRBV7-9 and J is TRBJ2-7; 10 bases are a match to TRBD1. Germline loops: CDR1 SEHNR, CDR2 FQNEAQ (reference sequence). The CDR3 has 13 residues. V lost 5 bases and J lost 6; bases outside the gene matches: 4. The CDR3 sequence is CASSQGQGFEQYF. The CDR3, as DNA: TGTGCCAGCAGCCAGGGACAGGGGTTCGAGCAGTACTTC. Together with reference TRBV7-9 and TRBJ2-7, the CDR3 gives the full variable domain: DTGVSQNPRHKITKRGQNVTFRCDPISEHNRLYWYRQTLGQGPEFLTYFQNEAQLEKSRLLSDRFSAERPKGSFSTLEIQRTEQGDSAMYLCASSQGQGFEQYFGPGTRLTVT.

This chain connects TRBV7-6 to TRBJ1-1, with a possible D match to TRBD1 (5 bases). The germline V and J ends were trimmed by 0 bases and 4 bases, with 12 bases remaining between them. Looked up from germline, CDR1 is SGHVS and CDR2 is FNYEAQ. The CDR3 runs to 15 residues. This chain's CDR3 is CASSLATGTVTEAFF. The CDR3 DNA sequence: TGTGCCAGCAGCTTAGCTACCGGGACTGTCACTGAAGCTTTCTTT.

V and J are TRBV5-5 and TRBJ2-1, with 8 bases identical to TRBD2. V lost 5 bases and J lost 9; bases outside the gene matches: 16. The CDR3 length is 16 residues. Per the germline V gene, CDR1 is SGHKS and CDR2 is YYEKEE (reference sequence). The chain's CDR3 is CASSYSGTSLRVEQFF. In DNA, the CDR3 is TGTGCCAGCAGTTACTCCGGGACTAGTTTACGGGTTGAGCAGTTCTTC.

The CDR3 protein is CASSRSDEQFF. The CDR3 bases are TGTGCCAGCAGTCGGTCCGATGAGCAGTTCTTC. The rearrangement links TRBV6-6 to TRBJ2-1; D unclear. Germline CDR1 is MNHNY and CDR2 is SVGAGI (reference sequence). The CDR3 runs to 11 residues. V lost 5 bases and J lost 8, with 7 bases in between.

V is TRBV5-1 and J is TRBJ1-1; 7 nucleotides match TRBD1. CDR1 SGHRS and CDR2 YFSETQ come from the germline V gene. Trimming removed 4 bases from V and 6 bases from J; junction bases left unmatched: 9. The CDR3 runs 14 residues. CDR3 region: CASSILQGNAEAFF. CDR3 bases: TGCGCCAGCAGCATACTACAGGGGAATGCTGAAGCTTTCTTT. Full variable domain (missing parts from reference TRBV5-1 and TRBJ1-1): KAGVTQTPRYLIKTRGQQVTLSCSPISGHRSVSWYQQTPGQGLQFLFEYFSETQRNKGNFPGRFSGRQFSNSRSEMNVSTLELGDSALYLCASSILQGNAEAFFGQGTRLTVV.

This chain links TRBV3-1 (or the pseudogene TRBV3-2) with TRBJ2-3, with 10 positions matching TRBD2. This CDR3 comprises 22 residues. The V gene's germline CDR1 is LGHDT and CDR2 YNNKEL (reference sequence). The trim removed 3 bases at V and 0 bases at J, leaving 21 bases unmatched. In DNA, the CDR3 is TGTGCCAGCAGCCACCTAGCGGTAACTAGCGGGGTGATTACCTCTAGCACAGATACGCAGTATTTT. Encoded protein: CASSHLAVTSGVITSSTDTQYF.

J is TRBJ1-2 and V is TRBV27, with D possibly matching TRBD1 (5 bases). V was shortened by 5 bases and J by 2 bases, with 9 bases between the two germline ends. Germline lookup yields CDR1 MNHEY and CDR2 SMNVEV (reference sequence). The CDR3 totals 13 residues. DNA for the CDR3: TGTGCCAGCAGTCCCGACAGAAACTATGGCTACACCTTC. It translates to CASSPDRNYGYTF.